This TCR beta chain was profiled in a study of blood T cell repertoires in COVID-19. Study context: From the United States, Italy and Spain came samples of acute and convalescent COVID-19. The cDNA or gDNA used as material had been derived from T cells, B-cell-depleted T cells, or PBMCs.

In the authors' workflow: Using reference gene primer amplification, nucleated cell counts were estimated. The method was immunoSEQ multiplex PCR; TCRdb's version includes in-frame clones alone and lacks a portion of them. V, J and clone size derive from that table, while D and trimming were established from the DNA sequence. The sample gives 30,000 to 45,000 clones, 65% to 85% of which show up once; approximately 30% is in the top ten. Trimming at V came to 3 bases and at J to 14 bases, leaving 22 bases not matched to a gene. Germline V gives CDR1 LNHDA, CDR2 SQIVND (reference sequence). CDR3 size: 17 residues.

The chain joins TRBV19 to TRBJ2-1; 7 bases align to TRBD2. Sequencing input: peripheral blood. This clonotype was obtained from an elderly man with active or convalescent COVID-19. The DNA of the CDR3 is TGTGCCAGTAGTATGTGGACTAGAGACCGGCCCGGCACTAAGAAGTTCTTC. It translates to CASSMWTRDRPGTKKFF.